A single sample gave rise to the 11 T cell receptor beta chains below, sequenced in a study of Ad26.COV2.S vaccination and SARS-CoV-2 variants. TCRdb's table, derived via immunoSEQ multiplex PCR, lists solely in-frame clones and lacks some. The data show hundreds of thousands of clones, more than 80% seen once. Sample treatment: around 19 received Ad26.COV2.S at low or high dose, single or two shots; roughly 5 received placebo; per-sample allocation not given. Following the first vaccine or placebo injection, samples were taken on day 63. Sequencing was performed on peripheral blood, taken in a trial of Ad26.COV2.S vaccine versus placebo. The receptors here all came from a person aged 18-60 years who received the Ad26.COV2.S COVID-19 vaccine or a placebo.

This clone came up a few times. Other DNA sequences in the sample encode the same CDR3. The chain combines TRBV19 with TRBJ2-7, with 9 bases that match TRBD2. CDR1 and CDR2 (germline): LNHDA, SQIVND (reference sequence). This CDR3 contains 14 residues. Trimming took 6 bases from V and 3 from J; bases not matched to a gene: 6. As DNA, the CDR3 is TGTGCCAGTAGCTCCGGGACTAGCAGCTACGAGCAGTACTTC. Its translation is CASSSGTSSYEQYF. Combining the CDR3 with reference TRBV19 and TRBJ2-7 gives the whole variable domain DGGITQSPKYLFRKEGQNVTLSCEQNLNHDAMYWYRQDPGQGLRLIYYSQIVNDFQKGDIAEGYSVSREKKESFPLTVTSAQKNPTAFYLCASSSGTSSYEQYFGPGTRLTVT.

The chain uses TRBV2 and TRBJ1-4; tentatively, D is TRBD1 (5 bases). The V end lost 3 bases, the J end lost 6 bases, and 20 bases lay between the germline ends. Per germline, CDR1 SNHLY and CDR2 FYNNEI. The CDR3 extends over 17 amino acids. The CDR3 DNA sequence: TGTGCCAGCAGTGAGCCGGGACGGAGTAGGGGATATGAAAAACTGTTTTTT. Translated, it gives CASSEPGRSRGYEKLFF.

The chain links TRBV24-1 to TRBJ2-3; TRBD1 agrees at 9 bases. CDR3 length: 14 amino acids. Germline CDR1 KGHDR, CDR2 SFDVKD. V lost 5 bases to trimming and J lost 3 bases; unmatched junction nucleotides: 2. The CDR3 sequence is CATSVGQGTDTQYF. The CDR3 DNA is TGTGCCACCAGTGTTGGACAGGGGACAGATACGCAGTATTTT.

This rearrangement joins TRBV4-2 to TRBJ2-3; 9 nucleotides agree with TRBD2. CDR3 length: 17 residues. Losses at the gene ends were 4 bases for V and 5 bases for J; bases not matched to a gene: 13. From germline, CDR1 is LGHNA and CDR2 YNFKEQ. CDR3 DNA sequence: TGTGCCAGCAGCCGAGGATCGGGCGGGAGGGACGGAGATACGCAGTATTTT. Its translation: CASSRGSGGRDGDTQYF.

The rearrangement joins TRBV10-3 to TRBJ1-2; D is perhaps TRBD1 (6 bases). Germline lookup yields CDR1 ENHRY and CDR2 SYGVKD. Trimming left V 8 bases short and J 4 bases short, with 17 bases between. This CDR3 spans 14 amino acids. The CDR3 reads CAIGPGQSSYGYTF. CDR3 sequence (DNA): TGTGCCATCGGACCCGGACAGTCTAGCTATGGCTACACCTTC.

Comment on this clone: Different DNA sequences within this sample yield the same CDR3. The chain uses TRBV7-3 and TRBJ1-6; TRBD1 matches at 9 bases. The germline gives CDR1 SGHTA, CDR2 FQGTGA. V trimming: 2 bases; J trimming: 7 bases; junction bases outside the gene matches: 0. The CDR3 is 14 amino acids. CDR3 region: CASSLDRGNSPLHF. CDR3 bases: TGTGCCAGCAGCTTAGACAGGGGGAATTCACCCCTCCACTTT.

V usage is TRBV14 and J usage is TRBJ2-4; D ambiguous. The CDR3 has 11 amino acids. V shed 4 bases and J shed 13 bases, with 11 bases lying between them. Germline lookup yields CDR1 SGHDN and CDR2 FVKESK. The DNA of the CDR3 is TGTGCCAGCAGCCCTTTCGTTGGCCAGTACTTC. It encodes CASSPFVGQYF. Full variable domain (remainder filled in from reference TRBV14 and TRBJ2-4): EAGVTQFPSHSVIEKGQTVTLRCDPISGHDNLYWYRRVMGKEIKFLLHFVKESKQDESGMPNNRFLAERTGGTYSTLKVQPAELEDSGVYFCASSPFVGQYFGAGTRLSVL.

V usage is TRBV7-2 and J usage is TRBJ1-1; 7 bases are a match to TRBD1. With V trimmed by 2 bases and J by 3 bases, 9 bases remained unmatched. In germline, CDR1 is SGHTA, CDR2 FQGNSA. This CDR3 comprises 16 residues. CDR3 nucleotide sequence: TGTGCCAGCAGCTTACAAAAGGGCAGGGGGGACACTGAAGCTTTCTTT. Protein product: CASSLQKGRGDTEAFF.

CDR3 sequence reads: CSVLLGTHQETQYF. In nucleotides, the CDR3 is TGCAGCGTTCTACTGGGGACACACCAAGAGACCCAGTACTTC. This chain connects TRBV29-1 to TRBJ2-5; weak D call: TRBD1 (6 bases). Between the trimmed V and J ends, which lost 5 bases and 0 bases, there was a span of 13 bases. The length of the CDR3 is 14 residues. The germline V gene encodes CDR1 SQVTM and CDR2 ANQGSEA.

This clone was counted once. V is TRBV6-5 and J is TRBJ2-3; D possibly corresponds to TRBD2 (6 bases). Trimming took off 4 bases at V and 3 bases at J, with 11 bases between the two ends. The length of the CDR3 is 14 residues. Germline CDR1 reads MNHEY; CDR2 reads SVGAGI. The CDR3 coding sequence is TGTGCCAGCAGTTTGGGACTGGTAACAGATACGCAGTATTTT. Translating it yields CASSLGLVTDTQYF.

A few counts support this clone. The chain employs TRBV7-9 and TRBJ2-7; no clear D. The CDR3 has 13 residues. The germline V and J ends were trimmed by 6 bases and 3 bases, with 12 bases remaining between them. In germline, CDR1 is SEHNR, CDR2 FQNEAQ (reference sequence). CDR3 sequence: CASRSTGHYEQYF. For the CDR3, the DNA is TGTGCCAGCAGGTCAACCGGCCACTACGAGCAGTACTTC.